Listed below are T cell receptor beta chains from one sample, sequenced in a study of PD-L1 blockade in urothelial cancer. Data came from immunoSEQ multiplex PCR; TCRdb stores just in-frame clones and leaves some out. The table shows approximately 83,000 clones, with around four fifths occurring only once. Sequencing was performed on PBMCs, taken around atezolizumab (anti-PD-L1) treatment. The receptors originated from a man in his 70s with urothelial cancer. The CDR3 runs from the conserved cysteine through the conserved F or W.

J	V	CDR3
TRBJ2-1	TRBV9	CASSVVSSGRNNEQFF
TRBJ2-5	TRBV29-1	CSVEGLPGIGQETQYF
TRBJ1-1	TRBV6-6	CASRQGQAMNTEAFF
TRBJ1-1	TRBV5-1	CASRSGTGGPATEAFF
TRBJ2-1	TRBV9	CASSALAGLYNEQFF
TRBJ2-7	TRBV5-3	CARSPLTTRDYEQYF
TRBJ2-7	TRBV19	CASSIQDSSYEQYF
TRBJ1-1	TRBV4-3	CASSPRGRNTEAFF
TRBJ2-3	TRBV18	CASSRYGASTDTQYF
TRBJ2-7	TRBV27	CASSLSGLGGYEQYF
TRBJ1-2	TRBV19	CASSIERGEANYGYTF
TRBJ1-2	TRBV29-1	CSAEDRVNGYTF
TRBJ2-1	TRBV4-3	CASSQEFRRSSYNEQFF
TRBJ1-1	TRBV4-2	CASSPGGAMNTEAFF
TRBJ2-2	TRBV25-1	CASSEPGANTGELFF
TRBJ1-2	TRBV6-5	CASSYLVGSGYGYTF
TRBJ2-2	TRBV7-2	CASSLSGTSTGELFF
TRBJ2-1	TRBV9	CASSVDDYPHNEQFF
TRBJ2-1	TRBV7-8	CASSPLGSSGAYNEQFF
TRBJ1-1	TRBV9	CASSPSGSTEAFF
TRBJ2-7	TRBV25-1	CASSVGQESYEQYF
TRBJ2-7	TRBV5-6	CASSLAPGEQYF
TRBJ2-7	TRBV13	CASSLGSSYEQYF
TRBJ2-7	TRBV5-6	CASSLGGGTYEQYF
TRBJ2-5	TRBV5-1	CASSPDRSGGETQYF
TRBJ1-5	TRBV30	CAWRSTGSSQPQHF
TRBJ2-1	TRBV5-4	CASSLGDSGSENEQFF
TRBJ2-5	TRBV5-8	CASTRTSTSGGETQYF